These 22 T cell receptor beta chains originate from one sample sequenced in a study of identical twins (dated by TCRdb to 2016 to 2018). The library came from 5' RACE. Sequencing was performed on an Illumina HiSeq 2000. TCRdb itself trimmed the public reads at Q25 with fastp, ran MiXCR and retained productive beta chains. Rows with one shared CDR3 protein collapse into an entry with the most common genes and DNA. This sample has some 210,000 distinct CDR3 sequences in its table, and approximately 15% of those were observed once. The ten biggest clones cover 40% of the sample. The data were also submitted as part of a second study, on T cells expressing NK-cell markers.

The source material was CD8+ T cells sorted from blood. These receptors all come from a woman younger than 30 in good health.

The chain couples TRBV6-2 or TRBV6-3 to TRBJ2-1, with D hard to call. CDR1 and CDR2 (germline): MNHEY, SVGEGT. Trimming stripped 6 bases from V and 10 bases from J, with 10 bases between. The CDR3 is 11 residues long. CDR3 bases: TGTGCCAGCAGCCCCGGACGAGAGCAGTTCTTC. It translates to CASSPGREQFF.

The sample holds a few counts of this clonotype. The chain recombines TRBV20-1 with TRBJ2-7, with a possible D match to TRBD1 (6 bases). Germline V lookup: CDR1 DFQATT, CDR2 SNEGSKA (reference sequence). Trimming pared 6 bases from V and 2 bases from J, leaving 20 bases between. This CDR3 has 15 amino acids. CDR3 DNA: TGCAGTGCACGAACCGAGACAGGCTTTCCCTACGAGCAGTACTTC. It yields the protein CSARTETGFPYEQYF.

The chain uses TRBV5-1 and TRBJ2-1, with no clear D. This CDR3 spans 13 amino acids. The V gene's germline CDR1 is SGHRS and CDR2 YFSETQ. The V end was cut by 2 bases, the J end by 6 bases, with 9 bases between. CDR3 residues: CASSFYPINEQFF. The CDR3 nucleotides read TGCGCCAGCAGCTTCTACCCGATCAATGAGCAGTTCTTC.

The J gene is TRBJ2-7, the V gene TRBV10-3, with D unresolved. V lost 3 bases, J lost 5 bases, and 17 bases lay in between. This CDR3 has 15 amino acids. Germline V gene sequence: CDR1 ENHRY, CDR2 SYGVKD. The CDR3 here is CAISDGQVKFHEQYF. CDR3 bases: TGTGCCATCAGTGACGGCCAGGTCAAATTCCACGAGCAGTACTTC.

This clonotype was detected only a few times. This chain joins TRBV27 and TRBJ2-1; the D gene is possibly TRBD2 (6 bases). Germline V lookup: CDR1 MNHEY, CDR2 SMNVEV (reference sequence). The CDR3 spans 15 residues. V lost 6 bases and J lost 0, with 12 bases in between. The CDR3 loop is CASRYSSASYNEQFF. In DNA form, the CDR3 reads TGTGCCAGCAGGTACTCTAGCGCCTCCTACAATGAGCAGTTCTTC.

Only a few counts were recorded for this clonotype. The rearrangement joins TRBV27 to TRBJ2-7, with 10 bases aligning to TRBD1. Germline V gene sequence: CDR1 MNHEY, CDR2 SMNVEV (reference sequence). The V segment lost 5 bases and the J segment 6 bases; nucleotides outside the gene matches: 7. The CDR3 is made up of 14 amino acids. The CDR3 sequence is CASSLGTGVFEQYF. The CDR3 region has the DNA TGTGCCAGCAGTCTCGGGACAGGGGTTTTCGAGCAGTACTTC.

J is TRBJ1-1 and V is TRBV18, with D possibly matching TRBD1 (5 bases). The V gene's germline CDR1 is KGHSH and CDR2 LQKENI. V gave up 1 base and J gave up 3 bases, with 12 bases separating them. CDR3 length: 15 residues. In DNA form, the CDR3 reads TGTGCCAGCTCACCACGGTCAGGGATGGACACTGAAGCTTTCTTT. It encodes CASSPRSGMDTEAFF.

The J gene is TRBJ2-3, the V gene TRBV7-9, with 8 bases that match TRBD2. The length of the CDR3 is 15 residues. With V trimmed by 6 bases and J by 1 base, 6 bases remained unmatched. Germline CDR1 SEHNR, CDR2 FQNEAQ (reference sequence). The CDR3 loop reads CASRDTSGGTDTQYF. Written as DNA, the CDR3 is TGTGCCAGCAGAGATACTAGCGGCGGCACAGATACGCAGTATTTT.

Written as DNA, the CDR3 is TGTGCCAGCAGCAAACTGAAGAGGGGACGGGAATACGAGCAGTACTTC. Its translation is CASSKLKRGREYEQYF. This sequence joins TRBV21-1 and TRBJ2-7; no DNA check was done on the table's D call, TRBD1. TRBV21-1 is a pseudogene locus. This CDR3 has 16 amino acids.

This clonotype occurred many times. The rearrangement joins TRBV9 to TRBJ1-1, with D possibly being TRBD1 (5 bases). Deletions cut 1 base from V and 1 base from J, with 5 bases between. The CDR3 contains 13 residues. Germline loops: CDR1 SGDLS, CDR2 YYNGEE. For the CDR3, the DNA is TGTGCCAGCAGCGTAACAGGGAACACTGAAGCTTTCTTT. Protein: CASSVTGNTEAFF.

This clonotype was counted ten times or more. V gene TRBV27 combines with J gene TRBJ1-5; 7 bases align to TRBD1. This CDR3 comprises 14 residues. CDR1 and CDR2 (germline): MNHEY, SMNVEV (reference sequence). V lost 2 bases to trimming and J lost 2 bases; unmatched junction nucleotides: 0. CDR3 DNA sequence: TGTGCCAGCAGTTTAGGACAGGGCAATCAGCCCCAGCATTTT. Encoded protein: CASSLGQGNQPQHF.

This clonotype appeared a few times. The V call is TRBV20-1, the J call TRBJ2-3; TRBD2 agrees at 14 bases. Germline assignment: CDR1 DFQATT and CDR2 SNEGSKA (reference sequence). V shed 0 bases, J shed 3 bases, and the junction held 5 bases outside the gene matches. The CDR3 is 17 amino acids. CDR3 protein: CSARDYRTSGRTDTQYF. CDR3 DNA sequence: TGCAGTGCTAGAGATTATCGGACTAGCGGGAGGACAGATACGCAGTATTTT.

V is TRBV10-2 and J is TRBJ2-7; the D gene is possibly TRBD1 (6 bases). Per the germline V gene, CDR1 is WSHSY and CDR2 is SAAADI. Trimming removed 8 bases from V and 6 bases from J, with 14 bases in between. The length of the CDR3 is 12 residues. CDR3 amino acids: CASSEGHTEQYF. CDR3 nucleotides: TGCGCCAGCTCTGAGGGACACACCGAGCAGTACTTC.

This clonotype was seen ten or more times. The CDR3 loop reads CASSDNSGRTEAFF. The CDR3 bases are TGTGCCAGCAGCGATAACTCGGGTAGGACTGAAGCTTTCTTT. The chain links TRBV9 to TRBJ1-1, with D unresolved. Trimming removed 3 bases at V and 5 bases at J, with 14 bases between. CDR3 length: 14 residues. The V gene's germline CDR1 is SGDLS and CDR2 YYNGEE.

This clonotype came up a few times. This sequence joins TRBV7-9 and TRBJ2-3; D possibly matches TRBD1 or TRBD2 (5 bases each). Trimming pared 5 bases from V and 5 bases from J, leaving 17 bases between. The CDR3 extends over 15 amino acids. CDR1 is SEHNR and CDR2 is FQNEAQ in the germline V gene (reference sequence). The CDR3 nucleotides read TGTGCCAGCAGCGATGGGGCCCTGGGGAGAGATACGCAGTATTTT. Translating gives CASSDGALGRDTQYF. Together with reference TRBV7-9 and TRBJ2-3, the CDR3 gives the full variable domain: DTGVSQNPRHKITKRGQNVTFRCDPISEHNRLYWYRQTLGQGPEFLTYFQNEAQLEKSRLLSDRFSAERPKGSFSTLEIQRTEQGDSAMYLCASSDGALGRDTQYFGPGTRLTVL.

In DNA, the CDR3 is TGTGCCAGCAGCTCGCCGGGGGACGGATCCTACGAGCAGTACTTC. It is translated as CASSSPGDGSYEQYF. The chain combines TRBV7-9 with TRBJ2-7, with D maybe TRBD2 (6 bases). This CDR3 comprises 15 residues. V lost 4 bases and J lost 1, with 14 bases in between. Germline values: CDR1 SEHNR, CDR2 FQNEAQ (reference sequence). The entire variable domain, with the rest obtained from reference TRBV7-9 and TRBJ2-7, is as follows: DTGVSQNPRHKITKRGQNVTFRCDPISEHNRLYWYRQTLGQGPEFLTYFQNEAQLEKSRLLSDRFSAERPKGSFSTLEIQRTEQGDSAMYLCASSSPGDGSYEQYFGPGTRLTVT.

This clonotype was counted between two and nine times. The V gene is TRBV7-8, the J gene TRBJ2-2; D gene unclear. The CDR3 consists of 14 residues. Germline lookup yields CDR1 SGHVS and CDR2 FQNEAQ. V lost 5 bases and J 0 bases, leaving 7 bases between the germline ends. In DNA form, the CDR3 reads TGTGCCAGCAGCCCGAACGCGAACACCGGGGAGCTGTTTTTT. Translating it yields CASSPNANTGELFF.

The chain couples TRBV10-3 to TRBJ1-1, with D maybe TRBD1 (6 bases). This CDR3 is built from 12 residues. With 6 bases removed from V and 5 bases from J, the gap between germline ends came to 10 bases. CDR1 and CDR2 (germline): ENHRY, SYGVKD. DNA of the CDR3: TGTGCCATCAGAGATCAGGGGACTGAAGCTTTCTTT. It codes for CAIRDQGTEAFF.

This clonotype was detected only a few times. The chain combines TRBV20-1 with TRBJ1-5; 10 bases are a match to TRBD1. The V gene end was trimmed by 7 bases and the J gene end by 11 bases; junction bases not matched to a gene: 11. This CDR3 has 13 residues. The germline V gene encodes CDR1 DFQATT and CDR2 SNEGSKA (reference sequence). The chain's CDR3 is CSVSDRGLSAQHF. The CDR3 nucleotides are TGCAGTGTTTCGGACAGGGGGTTGTCAGCCCAGCATTTT.

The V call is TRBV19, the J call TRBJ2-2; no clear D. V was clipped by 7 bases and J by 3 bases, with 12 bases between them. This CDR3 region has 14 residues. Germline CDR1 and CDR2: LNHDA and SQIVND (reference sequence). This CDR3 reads CASTPPLYTGELFF. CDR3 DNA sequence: TGTGCCAGTACCCCTCCCTTGTACACCGGGGAGCTGTTTTTT.

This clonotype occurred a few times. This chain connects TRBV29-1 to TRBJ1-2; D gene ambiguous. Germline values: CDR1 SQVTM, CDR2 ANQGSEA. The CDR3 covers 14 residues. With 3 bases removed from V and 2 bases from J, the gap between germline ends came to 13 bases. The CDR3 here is CSVEVWGLNYGYTF. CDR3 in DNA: TGCAGCGTTGAGGTTTGGGGATTAAACTATGGCTACACCTTC.

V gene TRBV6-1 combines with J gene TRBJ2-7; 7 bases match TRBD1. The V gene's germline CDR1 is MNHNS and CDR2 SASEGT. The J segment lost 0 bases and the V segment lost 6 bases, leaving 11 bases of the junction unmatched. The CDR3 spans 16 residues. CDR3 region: CASSPITGATSYEQYF. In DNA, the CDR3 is TGTGCCAGCAGCCCCATTACAGGGGCCACCTCCTACGAGCAGTACTTC.